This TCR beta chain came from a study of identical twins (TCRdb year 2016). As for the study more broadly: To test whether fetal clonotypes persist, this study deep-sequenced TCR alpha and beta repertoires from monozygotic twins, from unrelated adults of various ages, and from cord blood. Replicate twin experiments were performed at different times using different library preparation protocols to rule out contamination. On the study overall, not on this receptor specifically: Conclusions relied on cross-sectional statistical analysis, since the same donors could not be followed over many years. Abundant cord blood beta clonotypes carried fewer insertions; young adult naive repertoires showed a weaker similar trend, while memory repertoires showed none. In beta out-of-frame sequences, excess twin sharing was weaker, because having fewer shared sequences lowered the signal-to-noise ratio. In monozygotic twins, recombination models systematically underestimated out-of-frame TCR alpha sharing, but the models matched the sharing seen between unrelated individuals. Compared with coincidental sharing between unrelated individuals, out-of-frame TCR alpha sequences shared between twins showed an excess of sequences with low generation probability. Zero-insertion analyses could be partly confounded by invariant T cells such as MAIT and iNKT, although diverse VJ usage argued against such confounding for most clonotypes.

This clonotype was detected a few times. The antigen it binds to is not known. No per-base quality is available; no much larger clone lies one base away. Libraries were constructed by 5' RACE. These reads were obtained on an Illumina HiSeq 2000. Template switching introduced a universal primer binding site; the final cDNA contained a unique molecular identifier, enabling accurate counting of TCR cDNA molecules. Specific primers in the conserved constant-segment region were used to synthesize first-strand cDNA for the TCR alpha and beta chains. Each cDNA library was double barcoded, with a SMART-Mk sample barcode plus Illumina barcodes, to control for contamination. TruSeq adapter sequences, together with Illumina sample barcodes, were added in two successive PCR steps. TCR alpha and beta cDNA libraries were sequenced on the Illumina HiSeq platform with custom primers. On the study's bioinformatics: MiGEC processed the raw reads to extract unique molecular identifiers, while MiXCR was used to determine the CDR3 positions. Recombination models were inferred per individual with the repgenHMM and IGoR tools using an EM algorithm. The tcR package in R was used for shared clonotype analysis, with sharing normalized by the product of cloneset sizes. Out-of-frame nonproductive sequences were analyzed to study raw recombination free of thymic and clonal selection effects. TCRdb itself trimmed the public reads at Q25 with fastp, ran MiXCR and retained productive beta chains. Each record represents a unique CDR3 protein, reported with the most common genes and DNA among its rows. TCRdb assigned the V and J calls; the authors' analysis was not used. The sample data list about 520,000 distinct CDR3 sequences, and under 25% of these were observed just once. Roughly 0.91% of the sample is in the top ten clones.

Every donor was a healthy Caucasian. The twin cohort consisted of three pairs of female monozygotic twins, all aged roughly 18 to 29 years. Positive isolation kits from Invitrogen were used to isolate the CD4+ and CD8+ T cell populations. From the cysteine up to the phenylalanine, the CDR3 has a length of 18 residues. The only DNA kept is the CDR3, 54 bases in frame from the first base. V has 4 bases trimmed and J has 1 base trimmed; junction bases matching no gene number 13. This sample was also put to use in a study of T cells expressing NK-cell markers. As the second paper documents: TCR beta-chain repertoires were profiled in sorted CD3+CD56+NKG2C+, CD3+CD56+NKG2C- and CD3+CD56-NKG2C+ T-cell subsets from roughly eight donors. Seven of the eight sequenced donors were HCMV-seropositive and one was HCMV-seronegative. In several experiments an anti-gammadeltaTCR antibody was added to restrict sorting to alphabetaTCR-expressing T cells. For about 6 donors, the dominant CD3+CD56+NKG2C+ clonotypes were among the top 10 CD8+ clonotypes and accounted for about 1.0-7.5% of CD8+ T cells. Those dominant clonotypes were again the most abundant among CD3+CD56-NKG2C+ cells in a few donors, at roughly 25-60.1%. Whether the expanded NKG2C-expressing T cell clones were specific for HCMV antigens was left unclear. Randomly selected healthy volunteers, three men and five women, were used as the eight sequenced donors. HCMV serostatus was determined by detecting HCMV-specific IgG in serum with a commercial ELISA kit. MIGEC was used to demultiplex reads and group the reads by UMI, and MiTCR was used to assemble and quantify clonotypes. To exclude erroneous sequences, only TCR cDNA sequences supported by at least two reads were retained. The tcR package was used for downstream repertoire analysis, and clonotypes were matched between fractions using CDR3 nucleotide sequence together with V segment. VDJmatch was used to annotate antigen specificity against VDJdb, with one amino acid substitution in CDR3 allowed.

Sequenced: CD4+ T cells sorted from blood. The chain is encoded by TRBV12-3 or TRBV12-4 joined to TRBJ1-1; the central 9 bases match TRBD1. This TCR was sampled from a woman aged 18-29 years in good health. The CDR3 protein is CASSCSQDRGNRNTEAFF. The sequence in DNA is TGTGCCAGCAGTTGCTCCCAGGACAGGGGAAATCGGAACACTGAAGCTTTCTTT.